What follows are 5 T cell receptor beta chains derived from one specimen sequenced in a study of beta chain features in type 1 diabetes. Study-level findings and limits: Patients with Type 1 diabetes showed moderately but significantly shorter TCRB CDR3s in all four CD4+ subsets.

Their target antigens are unknown. As every portion of the isolated RNA was reverse transcribed, the sequencing read expressed TCRB transcripts. Method: immunoSEQ multiplex PCR; TCRdb's copy keeps in-frame clones and lacks some. The table lists a few hundred thousand clones, 16% of them singletons. The sequenced material came from naive CD4+ T cells from blood. Receptors originate from a man aged 30 to 45 with type 1 diabetes.

The CDR3 loop reads CSVEEGGRWDTEAFF. CDR3 sequence (DNA): TGCAGCGTTGAAGAAGGAGGACGGTGGGACACTGAAGCTTTCTTT. The gene calls are TRBV29-1 and TRBJ1-1, with D unclear. The CDR3 extends over 15 amino acids. Germline V lookup: CDR1 SQVTM, CDR2 ANQGSEA. Trimming shortened V by 0 bases and J by 3 bases, and 14 bases separated the two germline ends.

This clone has a handful of counts. The rearrangement joins TRBV7-2 to TRBJ1-1, with D perhaps TRBD1 (6 bases). Per the germline V gene, CDR1 is SGHTA and CDR2 is FQGNSA. The CDR3 covers 16 residues. Between the trimmed V and J ends, which lost 1 base and 3 bases, there was a span of 15 bases. The DNA for the CDR3 is TGTGCCAGCAGCTTAGGACCCGGAGGGGGAGACACTGAAGCTTTCTTT. It encodes CASSLGPGGGDTEAFF.

The genes are TRBV7-2 and TRBJ2-1; the match to TRBD1 covers 7 bases. The trim removed 3 bases at V and 4 bases at J, leaving 6 bases unmatched. CDR3 length: 15 residues. CDR1 and CDR2 (germline): SGHTA, FQGNSA. CDR3 bases: TGTGCCAGCAGCTTGGGGACAGTTATATACAATGAGCAGTTCTTC. Protein sequence: CASSLGTVIYNEQFF.

A few counts support this clone. The J gene is TRBJ2-7, the V gene TRBV29-1; 11 bases agree with TRBD1. There are 17 residues in the CDR3. V gave up 2 bases and J gave up 0 bases; unmatched junction bases: 9. The germline gives CDR1 SQVTM, CDR2 ANQGSEA. This chain's CDR3 is CSVEWTGGSFPSYEQYF. The CDR3 DNA reads TGCAGCGTTGAATGGACAGGGGGCTCTTTCCCCTCCTACGAGCAGTACTTC.

V and J are TRBV10-3 and TRBJ1-2, with a possible D match to TRBD1 (5 bases). The CDR3 is 13 amino acids. In germline, CDR1 is ENHRY, CDR2 SYGVKD. V was trimmed by 3 bases and J by 6 bases, leaving 11 bases between them. This CDR3 reads CAISDAEGNGYTF. CDR3 DNA: TGTGCCATCAGTGATGCAGAGGGGAATGGCTACACCTTC.